These T cell receptor beta chains were read from a single sample in a study of cytomegalovirus exposure and HLA in healthy donors. The method was immunoSEQ multiplex PCR; TCRdb's version includes in-frame clones alone and lacks a portion of them. The sample yields 74,000 or so clones, roughly 65% seen once. What was sequenced was PBMCs. These receptors came from a woman younger than 45 in good health and CMV-seronegative. Each CDR3 is given with its conserved first and last residue. Each record gives: CDR3 protein, CDR3 DNA, V gene, J gene, clone size, D gene. A D gene is named only where the DNA matches it firmly. Some rows have no size entry. The others give once, few or many, or a class for an expanded clone.

CASRKGGAANLLSYNEQFF	TGCGCCAGCCGCAAAGGGGGGGCCGCTAACCTACTATCCTACAATGAGCAGTTCTTC	TRBV5-1	TRBJ2-1	NA	NA
CASSYRGHVQPQHF	TGTGCCAGCAGTTACAGGGGGCACGTTCAGCCCCAGCATTTT	TRBV28	TRBJ1-5	NA	TRBD1
CASGSQNTEAFF	TGCGCCAGCGGGAGTCAGAACACTGAAGCTTTCTTT	TRBV5-1	TRBJ1-1	few	NA
CASSPLQRQETQYF	TGTGCCAGCAGCCCACTGCAGCGCCAAGAGACCCAGTACTTC	TRBV7-3	TRBJ2-5	NA	NA
CASSLVSGGHYEQYF	TGTGCCAGCAGCTTAGTAAGCGGGGGCCATTACGAGCAGTACTTC	TRBV7-9	TRBJ2-7	NA	TRBD2
CASSQGARDSPTDTQYF	TGTGCCAGCAGCCAAGGGGCCCGGGACTCACCGACAGATACGCAGTATTTT	TRBV11-2	TRBJ2-3	NA	NA
CASSLGLAGGPRELFF	TGTGCCAGCAGCTTGGGACTAGCGGGGGGGCCCCGGGAGCTGTTTTTT	TRBV5-4	TRBJ2-2	NA	TRBD2
CASSLVGGGNADTQYF	TGTGCCAGCAGCTTAGTGGGCGGGGGGAACGCAGATACGCAGTATTTT	TRBV7-2	TRBJ2-3	NA	TRBD2
CARRITSGGEETQYF	TGTGCCAGGAGGATTACTAGCGGGGGGGAAGAGACCCAGTACTTC	TRBV19	TRBJ2-5	NA	TRBD2
CASSYNQGEQYF	TGTGCCAGCAGTTACAATCAGGGAGAGCAGTACTTC	TRBV7-2	TRBJ2-7	NA	NA
CASSARGGLAGEDTQYF	TGTGCCAGCAGCGCGCGGGGGGGACTAGCGGGGGAGGATACGCAGTATTTT	TRBV21-1	TRBJ2-3	NA	NA
CSAHLRGRQFF	TGCAGTGCTCACCTGAGGGGGAGGCAGTTCTTC	TRBV20-1	TRBJ2-1	NA	NA
CASSTQSPYEQYF	TGTGCCAGCAGTACACAGAGCCCCTACGAGCAGTACTTC	TRBV7-2	TRBJ2-7	NA	NA
CASSLDTGAGELFF	TGCGCCAGCAGCCTCGACACAGGGGCCGGGGAGCTGTTTTTT	TRBV4-3	TRBJ2-2	NA	TRBD1
CASSYGAGNEQFF	TGTGCCAGCAGTTACGGGGCAGGCAATGAGCAGTTCTTC	TRBV6-5	TRBJ2-1	NA	NA
CASSDAGDSYNSPLHF	TGTGCCAGCAGCGATGCAGGGGACTCCTATAATTCACCCCTCCACTTT	TRBV11-2	TRBJ1-6	NA	NA
CASREQGYSNQPQHF	TGTGCCAGCAGAGAACAGGGCTATAGCAATCAGCCCCAGCATTTT	TRBV6-4	TRBJ1-5	NA	NA
CASSLGTSGYNEQFF	TGTGCCAGCAGCTTGGGGACTAGCGGATACAATGAGCAGTTCTTC	TRBV5-6	TRBJ2-1	NA	TRBD2
CSVFRDRGQGGYTF	TGCAGCGTCTTCCGGGACAGGGGGCAAGGTGGCTACACCTTC	TRBV29-1	TRBJ1-2	once	TRBD1
CASSLATGITEAFF	TGTGCCAGCAGCTTGGCTACAGGGATCACTGAAGCTTTCTTT	TRBV5-6	TRBJ1-1	few	NA
CASSSPENYGYTF	TGTGCCAGCAGTTCCCCCGAGAACTATGGCTACACCTTC	TRBV6-1	TRBJ1-2	NA	NA
CATSIGGLPSYEQYF	TGTGCCACCAGCATAGGGGGCCTCCCCTCCTACGAGCAGTACTTC	TRBV15	TRBJ2-7	NA	TRBD1
CASSRDRGANSPLHF	TGTGCCAGTAGTAGGGACAGGGGCGCGAATTCACCCCTCCACTTT	TRBV19	TRBJ1-6	NA	TRBD1
CASSDGQWETQYF	TGTGCCAGCAGTGATGGACAGTGGGAGACCCAGTACTTC	TRBV6-5	TRBJ2-5	NA	NA
CASSLAVMNTGELFF	TGTGCCAGCAGCTTAGCGGTCATGAACACCGGGGAGCTGTTTTTT	TRBV11-2	TRBJ2-2	NA	NA
CASSLGAQPQHF	TGTGCCAGCAGCTTGGGGGCTCAGCCCCAGCATTTT	TRBV5-1	TRBJ1-5	NA	NA
CASSLGRGPNTGELFF	TGTGCTAGCAGCTTAGGGAGGGGACCGAACACCGGGGAGCTGTTTTTT	TRBV7-7	TRBJ2-2	few	TRBD2
CASRWGRGEKLFF	TGTGCCAGTAGGTGGGGGCGCGGTGAAAAACTGTTTTTT	TRBV19	TRBJ1-4	NA	NA
CASREGAGEKLFF	TGTGCCAGCCGGGAGGGGGCTGGTGAAAAACTGTTTTTT	TRBV6-6	TRBJ1-4	few	TRBD1
CASSLDDQGDPNF	TGCGCCAGCAGCTTGGACGACCAGGGTGACCCTAACTTC	TRBV5-1	TRBJ1-2	NA	NA
CSSSRQGGGAGTEAFF	TGTTCCAGCAGCCGCCAGGGGGGCGGGGCGGGCACTGAAGCTTTCTTT	TRBV7-9	TRBJ1-1	NA	TRBD1
CASSTTSGYYEQYF	TGCGCCAGCAGCACCACTAGCGGGTACTACGAGCAGTACTTC	TRBV5-1	TRBJ2-7	NA	TRBD2
CASSSGGQGYEQYF	TGTGCCAGCAGCTCCGGGGGACAGGGTTACGAGCAGTACTTC	TRBV5-4	TRBJ2-7	NA	TRBD1
CASSPLSPQWTSVRENTEAFF	TGTGCCAGCAGTCCATTGTCCCCCCAATGGACCTCGGTCAGGGAGAACACTGAAGCTTTCTTT	TRBV7-8	TRBJ1-1	few	NA
CSALHRVNEQFF	TGCAGCGCTCTTCACAGGGTCAATGAGCAGTTCTTC	TRBV29-1	TRBJ2-1	NA	NA
CAWSLTAFTDTQYF	TGTGCCTGGAGCTTGACAGCCTTCACAGATACGCAGTATTTT	TRBV30	TRBJ2-3	NA	NA
CASRRDHYNEQFF	TGTGCCAGCAGGCGGGATCATTACAATGAGCAGTTCTTC	TRBV2	TRBJ2-1	few	NA
CAWSSPRGWRRSFF	TGTGCCTGGAGTTCACCCCGGGGGTGGCGAAGGTCTTTCTTT	TRBV30	TRBJ1-1	NA	NA
CASSVGRGLDYGYTF	TGTGCCAGCAGCGTAGGCAGGGGACTAGACTATGGCTACACCTTC	TRBV9	TRBJ1-2	few	NA
CASSQVGRGGTDTQYF	TGCGCCAGCAGCCAAGTTGGGCGGGGGGGCACAGATACGCAGTATTTT	TRBV4-1	TRBJ2-3	NA	TRBD2